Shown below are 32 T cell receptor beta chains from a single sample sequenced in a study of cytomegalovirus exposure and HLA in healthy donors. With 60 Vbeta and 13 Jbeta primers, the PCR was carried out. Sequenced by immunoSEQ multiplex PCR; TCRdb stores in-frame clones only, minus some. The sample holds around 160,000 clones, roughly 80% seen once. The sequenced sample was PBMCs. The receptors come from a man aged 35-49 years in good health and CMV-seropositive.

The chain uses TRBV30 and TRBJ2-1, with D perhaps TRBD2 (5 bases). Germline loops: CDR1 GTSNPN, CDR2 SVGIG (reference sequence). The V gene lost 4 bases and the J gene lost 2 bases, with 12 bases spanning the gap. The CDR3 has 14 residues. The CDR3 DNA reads TGTGCCTGGAACGGGATACCGGCCTACAATGAGCAGTTCTTC. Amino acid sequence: CAWNGIPAYNEQFF.

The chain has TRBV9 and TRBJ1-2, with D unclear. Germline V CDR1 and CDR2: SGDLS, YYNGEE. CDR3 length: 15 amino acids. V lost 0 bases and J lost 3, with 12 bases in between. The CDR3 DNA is TGTGCCAGCAGCGTAGATGAGGGAGCCTACTATGGCTACACCTTC. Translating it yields CASSVDEGAYYGYTF.

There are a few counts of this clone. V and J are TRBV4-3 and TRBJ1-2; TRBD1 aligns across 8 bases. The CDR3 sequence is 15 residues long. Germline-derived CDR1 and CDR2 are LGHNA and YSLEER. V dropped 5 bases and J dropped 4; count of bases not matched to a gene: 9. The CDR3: CASSASIQGAYGYTF. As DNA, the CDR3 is TGCGCCAGCAGCGCAAGCATCCAGGGGGCCTATGGCTACACCTTC.

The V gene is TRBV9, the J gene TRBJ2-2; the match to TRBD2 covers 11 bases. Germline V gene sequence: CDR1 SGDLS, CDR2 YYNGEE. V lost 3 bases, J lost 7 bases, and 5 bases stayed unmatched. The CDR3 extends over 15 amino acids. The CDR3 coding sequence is TGTGCCAGCAGCGCGACTAGCGGGACTGGCGGGGAGCTGTTTTTT. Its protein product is CASSATSGTGGELFF.

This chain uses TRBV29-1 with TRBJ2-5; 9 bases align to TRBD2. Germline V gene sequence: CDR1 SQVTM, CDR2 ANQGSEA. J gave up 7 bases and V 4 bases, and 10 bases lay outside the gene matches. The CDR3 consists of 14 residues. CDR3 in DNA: TGCAGCGTTGGGGAGACTAGCGGAAGGGGGACCCAGTACTTC. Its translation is CSVGETSGRGTQYF.

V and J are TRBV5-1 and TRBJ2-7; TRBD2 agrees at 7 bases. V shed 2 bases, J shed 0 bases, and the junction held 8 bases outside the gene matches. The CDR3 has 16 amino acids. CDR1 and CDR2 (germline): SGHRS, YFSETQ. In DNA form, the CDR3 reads TGCGCCAGCAGCTTATCCACAGGCGGGAGCTCCTACGAGCAGTACTTC. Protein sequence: CASSLSTGGSSYEQYF.

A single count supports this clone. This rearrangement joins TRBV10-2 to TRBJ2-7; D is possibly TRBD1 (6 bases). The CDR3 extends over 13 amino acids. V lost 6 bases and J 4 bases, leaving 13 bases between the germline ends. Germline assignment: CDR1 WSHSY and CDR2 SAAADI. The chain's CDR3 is CASSRDIEYEQYF. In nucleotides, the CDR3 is TGCGCCAGCAGCCGGGACATCGAATACGAGCAGTACTTC.

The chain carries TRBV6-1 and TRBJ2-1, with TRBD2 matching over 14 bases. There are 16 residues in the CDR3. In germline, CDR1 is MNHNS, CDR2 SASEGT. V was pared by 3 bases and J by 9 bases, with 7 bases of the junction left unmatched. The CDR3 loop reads CASSETGLAGEREQFF. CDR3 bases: TGTGCCAGCAGTGAGACGGGACTAGCGGGAGAGCGTGAGCAGTTCTTC.

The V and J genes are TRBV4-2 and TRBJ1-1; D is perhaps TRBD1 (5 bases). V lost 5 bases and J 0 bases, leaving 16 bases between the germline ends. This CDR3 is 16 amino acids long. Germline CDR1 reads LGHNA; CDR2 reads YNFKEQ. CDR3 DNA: TGTGCCAGCAGCGCCCAAGCGGGACCTATGAACACTGAAGCTTTCTTT. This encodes CASSAQAGPMNTEAFF.

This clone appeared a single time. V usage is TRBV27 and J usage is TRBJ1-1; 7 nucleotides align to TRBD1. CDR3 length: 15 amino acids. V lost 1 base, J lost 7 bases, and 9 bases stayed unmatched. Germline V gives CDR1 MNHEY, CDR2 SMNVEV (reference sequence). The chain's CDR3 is CASSLYSPTGREAFF. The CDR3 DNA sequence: TGTGCCAGCAGTTTATATTCACCGACAGGGCGTGAAGCTTTCTTT.

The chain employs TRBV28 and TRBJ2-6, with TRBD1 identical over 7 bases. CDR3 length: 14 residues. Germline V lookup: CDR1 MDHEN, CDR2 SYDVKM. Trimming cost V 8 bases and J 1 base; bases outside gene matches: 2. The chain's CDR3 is CASWTGSGANVLTF. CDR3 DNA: TGTGCCAGCTGGACAGGTTCTGGGGCCAACGTCCTGACTTTC.

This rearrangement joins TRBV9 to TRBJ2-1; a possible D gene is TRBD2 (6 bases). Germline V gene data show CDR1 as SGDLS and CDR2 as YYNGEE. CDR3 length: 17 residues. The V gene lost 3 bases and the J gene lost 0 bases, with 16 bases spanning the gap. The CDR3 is CASSAWGLGNSYNEQFF. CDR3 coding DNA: TGTGCCAGCAGCGCCTGGGGACTCGGTAACTCCTACAATGAGCAGTTCTTC.

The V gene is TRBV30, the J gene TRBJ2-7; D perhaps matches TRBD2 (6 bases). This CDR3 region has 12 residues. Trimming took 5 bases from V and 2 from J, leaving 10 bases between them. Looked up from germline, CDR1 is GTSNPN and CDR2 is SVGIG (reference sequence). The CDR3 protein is CAWGAGPYEQYF. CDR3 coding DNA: TGTGCCTGGGGAGCGGGTCCCTACGAGCAGTACTTC.

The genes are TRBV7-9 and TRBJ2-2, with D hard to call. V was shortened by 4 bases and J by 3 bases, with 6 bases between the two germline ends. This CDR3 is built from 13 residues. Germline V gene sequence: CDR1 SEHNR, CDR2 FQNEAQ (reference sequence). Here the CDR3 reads CASSYPDTGELFF. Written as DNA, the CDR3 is TGTGCCAGCAGCTATCCCGACACCGGGGAGCTGTTTTTT.

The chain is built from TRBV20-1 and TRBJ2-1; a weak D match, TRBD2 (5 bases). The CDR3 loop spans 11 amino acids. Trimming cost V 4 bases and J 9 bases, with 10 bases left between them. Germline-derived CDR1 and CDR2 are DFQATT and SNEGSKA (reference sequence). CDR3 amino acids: CSAMDLGEQFF. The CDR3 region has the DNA TGCAGTGCTATGGACTTGGGTGAGCAGTTCTTC.

The CDR3 region is CASSARLASRETQYF. CDR3 DNA sequence: TGCGCCAGCAGTGCTCGGCTAGCTAGCCGCGAGACCCAGTACTTC. The chain links TRBV10-2 to TRBJ2-5; tentatively, D is TRBD2 (5 bases). This CDR3 has 15 residues. The V end lost 4 bases, the J end lost 5 bases, and 17 bases lay between the germline ends. CDR1 is WSHSY and CDR2 is SAAADI in the germline V gene.

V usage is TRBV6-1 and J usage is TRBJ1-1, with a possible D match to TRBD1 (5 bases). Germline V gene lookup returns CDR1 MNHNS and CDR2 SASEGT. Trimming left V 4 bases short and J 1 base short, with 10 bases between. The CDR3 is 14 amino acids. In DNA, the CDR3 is TGTGCCAGCAGTGTCGACAGACGGAACACTGAAGCTTTCTTT. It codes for CASSVDRRNTEAFF.

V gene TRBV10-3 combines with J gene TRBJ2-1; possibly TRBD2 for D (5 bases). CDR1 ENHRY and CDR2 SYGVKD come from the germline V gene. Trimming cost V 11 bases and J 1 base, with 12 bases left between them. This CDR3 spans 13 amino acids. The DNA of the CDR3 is TGTGCCGCGGCGGACTTTTCCTACAATGAGCAGTTCTTC. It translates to CAAADFSYNEQFF.

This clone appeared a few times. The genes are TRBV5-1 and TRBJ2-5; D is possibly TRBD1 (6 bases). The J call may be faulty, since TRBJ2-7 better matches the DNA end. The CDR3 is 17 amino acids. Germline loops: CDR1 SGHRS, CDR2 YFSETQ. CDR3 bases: TGCGCCAGCAGCCAACCCTCCACAGGGACAATTTCCTACGAGCAGTACTTC. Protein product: CASSQPSTGTISYEQYF.

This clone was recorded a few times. The CDR3 DNA reads as TGTGCCAGTAGCCGACAGTCCAATCAGCCCCAGCATTTT. It encodes CASSRQSNQPQHF. V gene TRBV19 combines with J gene TRBJ1-5, with TRBD1 as a possible D gene (5 bases). The germline CDR1 and CDR2 sequences are LNHDA and SQIVND (reference sequence). V was clipped by 6 bases and J by 3 bases, with 9 bases between them. The CDR3 sequence is 13 residues long.

The chain's CDR3 is CATSEGREKLFF. The CDR3 bases are TGTGCCACCTCGGAGGGGCGTGAAAAACTGTTTTTT. The gene calls are TRBV10-3 and TRBJ1-4, with D maybe TRBD1 (5 bases). Trimming removed 10 bases at V and 7 bases at J, with 13 bases between. Germline V gene sequence: CDR1 ENHRY, CDR2 SYGVKD. The CDR3 is made up of 12 amino acids.

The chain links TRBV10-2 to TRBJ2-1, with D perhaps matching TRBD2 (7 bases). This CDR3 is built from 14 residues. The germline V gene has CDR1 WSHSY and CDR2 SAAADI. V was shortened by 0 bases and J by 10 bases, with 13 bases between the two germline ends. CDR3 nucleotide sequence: TGCGCCAGCAGTGAGTCAGGGGGGGGCAGGGAGCAGTTCTTC. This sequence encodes CASSESGGGREQFF.

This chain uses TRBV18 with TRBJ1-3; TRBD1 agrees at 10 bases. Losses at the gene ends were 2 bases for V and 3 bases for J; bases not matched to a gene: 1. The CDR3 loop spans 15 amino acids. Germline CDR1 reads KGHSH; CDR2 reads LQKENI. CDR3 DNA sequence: TGTGCCAGCTCACCATGGGACAGGGGTGGAAACACCATATATTTT. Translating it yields CASSPWDRGGNTIYF.

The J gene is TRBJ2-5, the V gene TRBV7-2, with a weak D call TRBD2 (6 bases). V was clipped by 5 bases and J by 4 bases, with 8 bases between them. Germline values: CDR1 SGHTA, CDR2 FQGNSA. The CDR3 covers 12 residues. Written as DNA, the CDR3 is TGTGCCAGCAGCCCGCGGGGAGAGACCCAGTACTTC. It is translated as CASSPRGETQYF.

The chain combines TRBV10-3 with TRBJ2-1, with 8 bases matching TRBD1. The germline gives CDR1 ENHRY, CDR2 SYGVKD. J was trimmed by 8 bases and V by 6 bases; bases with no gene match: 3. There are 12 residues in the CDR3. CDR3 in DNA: TGTGCCATCAGCCGGACAGGGTATGAGCAGTTCTTC. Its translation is CAISRTGYEQFF.

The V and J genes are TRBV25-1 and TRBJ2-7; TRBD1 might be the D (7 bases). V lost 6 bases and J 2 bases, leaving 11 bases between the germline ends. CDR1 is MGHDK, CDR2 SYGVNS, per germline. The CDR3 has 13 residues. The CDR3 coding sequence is TGTGCCAGCAGCGCAGGGGGGCCCTACGAGCAGTACTTC. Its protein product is CASSAGGPYEQYF.

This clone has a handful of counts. DNA of the CDR3: TGTGCCAGCAGTACACAACAGGGGGTTGATGGCTACACCTTC. The encoded protein is CASSTQQGVDGYTF. The rearrangement joins TRBV6-5 to TRBJ1-2; 8 positions match TRBD1. V trimming: 5 bases; J trimming: 6 bases; junction bases outside the gene matches: 8. CDR1 and CDR2 from the germline V gene are MNHEY and SVGAGI. This CDR3 is built from 14 residues.

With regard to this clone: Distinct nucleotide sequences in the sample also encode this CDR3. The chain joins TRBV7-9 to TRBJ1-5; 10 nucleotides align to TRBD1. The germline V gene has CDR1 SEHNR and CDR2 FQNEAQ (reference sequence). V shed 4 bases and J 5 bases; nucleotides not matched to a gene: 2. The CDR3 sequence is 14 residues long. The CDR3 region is CASSSTGGHQPQHF. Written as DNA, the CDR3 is TGTGCCAGCAGCTCGACAGGGGGCCATCAGCCCCAGCATTTT.

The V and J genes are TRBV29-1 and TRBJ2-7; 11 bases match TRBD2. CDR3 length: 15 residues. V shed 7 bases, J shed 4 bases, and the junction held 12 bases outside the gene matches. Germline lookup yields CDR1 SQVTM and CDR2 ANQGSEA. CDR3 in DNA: TGCAGCGCCTGTGGCCTAGCGGGAGGCGGATACGAGCAGTACTTC. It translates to CSACGLAGGGYEQYF.

CDR3 coding DNA: TGTGCCAGCACCGGACAGCCAAACACTGAAGCTTTCTTT. This translates into CASTGQPNTEAFF. This chain connects TRBV2 to TRBJ1-1, with D maybe TRBD1 (6 bases). Deletions cut 7 bases from V and 2 bases from J, with 11 bases between. This CDR3 has 13 residues. The V gene's germline CDR1 is SNHLY and CDR2 FYNNEI.

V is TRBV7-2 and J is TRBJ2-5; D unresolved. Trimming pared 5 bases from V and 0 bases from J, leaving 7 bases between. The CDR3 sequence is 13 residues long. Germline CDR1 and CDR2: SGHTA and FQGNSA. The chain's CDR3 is CASSLPYQETQYF. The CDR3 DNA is TGTGCCAGCAGCCTCCCGTACCAAGAGACCCAGTACTTC.

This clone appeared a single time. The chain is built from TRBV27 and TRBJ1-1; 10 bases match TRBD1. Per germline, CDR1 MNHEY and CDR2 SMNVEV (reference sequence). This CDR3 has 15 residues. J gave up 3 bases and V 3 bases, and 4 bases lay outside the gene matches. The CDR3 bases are TGTGCCAGCAGTTTGTGGGGACAGGGGTACACTGAAGCTTTCTTT. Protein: CASSLWGQGYTEAFF.